The 5 T cell receptor beta chains below were found in one sample sequenced in a study of shared clonotypes between healthy human individuals. Libraries were prepared by immunoSEQ multiplex PCR; TCRdb keeps only in-frame clonotypes and omits some of them. The sample lists about 2.3 million clones, less than 95% seen once, with around 0.38% in the top ten. The material sequenced was naive CD4+ T cells from PBMCs. Subset: CD45RA+ positively selected. These receptors all come from a man in his late teens or twenties in good health. Some clones in this sample may be carry-over from other donors' samples.

The genes are TRBV18 and TRBJ1-1; 8 bases line up with TRBD1. Germline-derived CDR1 and CDR2 are KGHSH and LQKENI. The CDR3 totals 14 residues. Trimming removed 4 bases from V and 5 bases from J; junction bases left unmatched: 6. This CDR3 is CASSQDRVSTEAFF. CDR3 coding DNA: TGTGCCAGCTCACAGGACAGGGTATCGACTGAAGCTTTCTTT.

V and J are TRBV5-8 and TRBJ1-1, with D perhaps TRBD1 (6 bases). Germline CDR1 reads SGHTS; CDR2 reads YDEGEE. The ends were cut back, 2 bases at V and 6 bases at J, with 17 bases in the middle. The CDR3 is made up of 15 amino acids. Here the CDR3 reads CASSFRRVQGPEAFF. CDR3 bases: TGTGCCAGCAGCTTTCGCAGGGTACAGGGACCTGAAGCTTTCTTT.

The V gene is TRBV28, the J gene TRBJ2-3; D is perhaps TRBD2 (6 bases). The CDR3 length is 15 residues. V lost 5 bases to trimming and J lost 2 bases, with 14 bases between them. Per germline, CDR1 MDHEN and CDR2 SYDVKM. CDR3 in amino acids: CASSVRREFTDTQYF. The CDR3 nucleotides read TGTGCCAGCAGTGTACGGCGGGAATTCACAGATACGCAGTATTTT.

The V gene is TRBV5-1, the J gene TRBJ1-1; D is ambiguous. The CDR3 has 16 amino acids. Germline CDR1 SGHRS, CDR2 YFSETQ. V lost 0 bases and J 1 base, leaving 13 bases between the germline ends. CDR3 nucleotide sequence: TGCGCCAGCAGCTTGGGGGCCGTGGAGCAGAACACTGAAGCTTTCTTT. This translates into CASSLGAVEQNTEAFF.

The CDR3 protein is CSVEDRATAAFF. The CDR3 bases are TGCAGCGTTGAAGATCGAGCGACAGCTGCGTTCTTC. The chain is built from TRBV29-1 and TRBJ2-1; perhaps TRBD1 as D (5 bases). There are 12 residues in the CDR3. Germline CDR1 SQVTM, CDR2 ANQGSEA. V lost 0 bases, J lost 15 bases, and 15 bases lay in between.